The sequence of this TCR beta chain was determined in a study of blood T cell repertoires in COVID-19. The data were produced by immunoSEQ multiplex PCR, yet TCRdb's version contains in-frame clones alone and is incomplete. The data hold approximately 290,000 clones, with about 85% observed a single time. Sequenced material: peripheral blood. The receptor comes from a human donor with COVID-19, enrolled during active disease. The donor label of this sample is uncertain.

The CDR3 protein is CASSLGSSPLHF. Written as DNA, the CDR3 is TGTGCCAGCAGTTTAGGGAGTTCACCCCTCCACTTT. The chain recombines TRBV27 with TRBJ1-6; D is unclear. V lost 2 bases and J 9 bases, leaving 5 bases between the germline ends. The CDR3 loop spans 12 amino acids. Per germline, CDR1 MNHEY and CDR2 SMNVEV (reference sequence).